This TCR beta chain was observed in a study of T cells in Graves' hyperthyroidism and ophthalmopathy. After removal of 2 bases from V and 4 bases from J, the junction contained 7 bases not matched to a gene. This CDR3 is 15 amino acids long. CDR1 is DFQATT and CDR2 is SNEGSKA in the germline V gene (reference sequence). This sample holds PBMCs from 9.5 to 10 ml fresh peripheral blood. Amplified regions were TCR beta CDR3 sequences from RNA transcripts. When the TCR CDR3 underwent first-round RT-PCR, the HTBI primer set was used. TCRdb recomputed calls from the multiplex PCR reads with MiXCR, one row per CDR3 protein. The profile covers about 590,000 distinct CDR3 sequences, with less than 20% appearing a single time and less than 9.5% taken by the ten largest.

This TCR was sampled from a woman aged 25 to 39 with Graves' hyperthyroidism. Specimen: blood. The chain combines TRBV20-1 with TRBJ2-1; 8 bases map to TRBD2. CDR3 amino acids: CSARSVLAVYNEQFF. CDR3 coding DNA: TGCAGTGCTAGAAGTGTACTAGCGGTGTACAATGAGCAGTTCTTC.